This T cell receptor beta chain is drawn from a study of OX40 agonist ivuxolimab in advanced cancers. The method was immunoSEQ multiplex PCR; TCRdb's version includes in-frame clones alone and lacks a portion of them. The data show 100,000 or so clones, less than 90% seen once. The CDR3 spans 12 residues. Germline CDR1 is MDHEN and CDR2 is SYDVKM. Trimming took 2 bases from V and 7 from J, leaving 6 bases between them. Sample: CD4+ or CD8+ T cells sorted from blood, taken in a trial of the OX40 agonist ivuxolimab. The clonotype was recovered from an adult with an advanced solid tumor such as melanoma, head and neck, liver or kidney cancer. This chain links TRBV28 with TRBJ2-1; D is ambiguous. The DNA for the CDR3 is TGTGCCAGCAGTTTAACCAGGAATGAGCAGTTCTTC. It specifies CASSLTRNEQFF.